The 8 T cell receptor beta chains in this list originate from one sample, sequenced in a study of blood T cells in healthy people across ages. Then a second PCR, running roughly 7 to 12 cycles, was carried out with a sample-barcoded 5' primer and a J-beta primer mix. MiXCR, run by TCRdb on the 5' RACE reads, gives a single entry per CDR3 protein. Of under 1,000,000 distinct CDR3 sequences listed, 35% to 60% are singletons. Sequenced input: blood. These TCRs come from a man older than 75 in good health.

V usage is TRBV25-1 and J usage is TRBJ2-1, with D possibly matching TRBD1 (6 bases). CDR3 length equals 13 residues. Germline CDR1 and CDR2: MGHDK and SYGVNS. V gave up 8 bases and J gave up 4 bases, with 12 bases separating them. The CDR3 bases are TGTGCCAGCTACGGGACATATTACAATGAGCAGTTCTTC. As protein: CASYGTYYNEQFF. The full variable domain, its missing parts supplied by reference TRBV25-1 and TRBJ2-1, is EADIYQTPRYLVIGTGKKITLECSQTMGHDKMYWYQQDPGMELHLIHYSYGVNSTEKGDLSSESTVSRIRTEHFPLTLESARPSHTSQYLCASYGTYYNEQFFGPGTRLTVL.

The chain has TRBV20-1 and TRBJ1-5; TRBD1 matches 10 bases. The CDR3 has 13 amino acids. Germline assignment: CDR1 DFQATT and CDR2 SNEGSKA (reference sequence). Germline trimming cut 8 bases from V and 6 bases from J; bases unmatched to any gene: 7. The CDR3 bases are TGCAGTTTCGTGACAGGGGGCTCTCAGCCCCAGCATTTT. Encoded protein: CSFVTGGSQPQHF.

The rearrangement joins TRBV29-1 to TRBJ1-2; D is possibly TRBD1 (5 bases). Looked up from germline, CDR1 is SQVTM and CDR2 is ANQGSEA. The CDR3 runs to 14 residues. Between the trimmed V and J ends, which lost 6 bases and 8 bases, there was a span of 22 bases. Written as DNA, the CDR3 is TGCAGCGTCGAAAGGGAAGGGGCCTTGGAGGGCTACACCTTC. It encodes CSVEREGALEGYTF.

The V call is TRBV27, the J call TRBJ1-2; D remains ambiguous. Trimming pared 5 bases from V and 5 bases from J, leaving 15 bases between. Germline V lookup: CDR1 MNHEY, CDR2 SMNVEV (reference sequence). CDR3 size: 14 residues. CDR3 sequence reads: CASSPLGNLYGYTF. CDR3 sequence (DNA): TGTGCCAGCAGTCCCCTGGGCAACCTTTATGGCTACACCTTC.

The chain has TRBV19 and TRBJ2-3, with D tentatively TRBD2 (5 bases). The germline gives CDR1 LNHDA, CDR2 SQIVND (reference sequence). The CDR3 runs to 16 residues. Trimming removed 3 bases at V and 4 bases at J, with 17 bases between. The CDR3 loop is CASSIYQTMGADTQYF. In DNA form, the CDR3 reads TGTGCCAGTAGTATTTATCAGACTATGGGAGCAGATACGCAGTATTTT.

The genes are TRBV7-3 and TRBJ2-2, with 11 bases lining up with TRBD2. CDR3 length equals 14 residues. Germline-derived CDR1 and CDR2 are SGHTA and FQGTGA. J was trimmed by 5 bases and V by 10 bases; bases with no gene match: 6. This chain's CDR3 is CATRLAGNTGELFF. The CDR3 DNA reads as TGTGCCACACGACTAGCGGGAAATACCGGGGAGCTGTTTTTT.

The gene calls are TRBV29-1 and TRBJ2-2, with D tentatively TRBD2 (6 bases). The V end lost 1 base, the J end lost 1 base, and 10 bases lay between the germline ends. From germline, CDR1 is SQVTM and CDR2 ANQGSEA. CDR3 length: 15 amino acids. The CDR3 nucleotides are TGCAGCGTTGAAGTAGCGGATAGGAACACCGGGGAGCTGTTTTTT. It is translated as CSVEVADRNTGELFF.

The gene calls are TRBV7-2 and TRBJ2-1; D unresolved. Germline V gene sequence: CDR1 SGHTA, CDR2 FQGNSA. V lost 1 base and J lost 7, with 23 bases in between. The length of the CDR3 is 18 residues. The CDR3 DNA is TGTGCCAGCAGCTTAGGGGTGGGGTTGGGTGGTAGGCTGAATGAGCAGTTCTTC. Translation: CASSLGVGLGGRLNEQFF.